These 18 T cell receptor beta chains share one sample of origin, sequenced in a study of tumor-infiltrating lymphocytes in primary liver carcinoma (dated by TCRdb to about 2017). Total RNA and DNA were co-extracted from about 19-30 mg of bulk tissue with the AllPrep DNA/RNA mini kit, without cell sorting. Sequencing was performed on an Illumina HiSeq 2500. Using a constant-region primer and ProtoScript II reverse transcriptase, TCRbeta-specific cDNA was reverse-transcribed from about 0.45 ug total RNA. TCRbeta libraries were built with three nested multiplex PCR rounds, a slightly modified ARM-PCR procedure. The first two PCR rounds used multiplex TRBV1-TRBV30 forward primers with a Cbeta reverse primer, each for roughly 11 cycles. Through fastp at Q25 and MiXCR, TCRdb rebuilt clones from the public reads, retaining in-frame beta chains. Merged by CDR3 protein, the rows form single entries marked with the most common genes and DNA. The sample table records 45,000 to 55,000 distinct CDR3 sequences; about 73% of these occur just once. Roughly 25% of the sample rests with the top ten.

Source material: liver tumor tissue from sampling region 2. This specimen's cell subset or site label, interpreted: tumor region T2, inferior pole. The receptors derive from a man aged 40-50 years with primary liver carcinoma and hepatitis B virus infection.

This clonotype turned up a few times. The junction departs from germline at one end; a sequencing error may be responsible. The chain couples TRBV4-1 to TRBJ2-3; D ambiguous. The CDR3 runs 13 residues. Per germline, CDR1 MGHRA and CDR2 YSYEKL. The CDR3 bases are TGCACCAGCAGCCCTCGGGGCACAGATACGCAGTATTTT. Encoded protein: CTSSPRGTDTQYF.

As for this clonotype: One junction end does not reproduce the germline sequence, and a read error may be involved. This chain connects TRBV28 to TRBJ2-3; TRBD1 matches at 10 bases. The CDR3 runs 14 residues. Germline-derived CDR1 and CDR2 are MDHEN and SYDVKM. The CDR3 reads CVSSWTGGTDTQYF. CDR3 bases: TGTGTCAGCTCCTGGACAGGGGGAACAGATACGCAGTATTTT.

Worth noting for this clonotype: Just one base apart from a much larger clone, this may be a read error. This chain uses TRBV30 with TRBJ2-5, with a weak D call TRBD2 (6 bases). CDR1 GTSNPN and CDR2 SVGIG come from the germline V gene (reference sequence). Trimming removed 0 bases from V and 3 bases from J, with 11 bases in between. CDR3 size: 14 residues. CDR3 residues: CAWSVRGTKETQYF. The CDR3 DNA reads TGTGCCTGGAGTGTACGCGGGACCAAAGAGACCCAGTACTTC.

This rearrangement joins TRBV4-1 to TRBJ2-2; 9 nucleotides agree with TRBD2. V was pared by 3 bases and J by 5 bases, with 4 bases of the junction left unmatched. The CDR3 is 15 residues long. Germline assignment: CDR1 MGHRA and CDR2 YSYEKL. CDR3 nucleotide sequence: TGCGCCAGCAGCCACTCTAGCGGGAATACCGGGGAGCTGTTTTTT. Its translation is CASSHSSGNTGELFF.

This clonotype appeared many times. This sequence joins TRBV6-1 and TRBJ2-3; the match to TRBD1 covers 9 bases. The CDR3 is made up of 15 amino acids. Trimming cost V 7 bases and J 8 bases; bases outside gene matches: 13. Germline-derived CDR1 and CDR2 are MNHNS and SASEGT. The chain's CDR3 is CASTPLDRGEGTQYF. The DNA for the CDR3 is TGTGCCAGCACCCCCCTGGACAGGGGCGAAGGTACGCAGTATTTT.

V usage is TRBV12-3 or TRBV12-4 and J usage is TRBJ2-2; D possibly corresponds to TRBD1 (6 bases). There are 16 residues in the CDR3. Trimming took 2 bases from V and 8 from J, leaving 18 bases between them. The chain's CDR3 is CASSLRGGEVTGELFF. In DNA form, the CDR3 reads TGTGCCAGCAGTTTAAGAGGGGGAGAGGTCACGGGGGAGCTGTTTTTT.

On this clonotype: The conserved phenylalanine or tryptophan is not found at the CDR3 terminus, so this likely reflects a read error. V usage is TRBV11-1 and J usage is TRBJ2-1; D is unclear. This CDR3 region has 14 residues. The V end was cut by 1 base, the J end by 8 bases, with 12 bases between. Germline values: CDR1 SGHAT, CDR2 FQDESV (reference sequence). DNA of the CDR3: TGTGCCAGCAGCTTAGGTTATTGTCCCTATGAGCAGTTCATC. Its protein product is CASSLGYCPYEQFI.

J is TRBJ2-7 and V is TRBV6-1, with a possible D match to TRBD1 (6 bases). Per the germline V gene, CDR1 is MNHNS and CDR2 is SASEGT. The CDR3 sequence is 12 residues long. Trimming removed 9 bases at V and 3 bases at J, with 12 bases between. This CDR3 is CARCAQGYEQYF. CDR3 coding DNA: TGTGCCAGGTGTGCACAGGGCTACGAGCAGTACTTC.

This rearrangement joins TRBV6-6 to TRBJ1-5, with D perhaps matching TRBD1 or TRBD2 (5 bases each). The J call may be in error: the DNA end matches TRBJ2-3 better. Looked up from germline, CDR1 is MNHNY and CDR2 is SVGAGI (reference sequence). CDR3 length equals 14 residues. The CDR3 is CASSGDGNNQPQYF. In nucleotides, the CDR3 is TGTGCCAGTAGTGGGGACGGTAACAATCAGCCCCAGTATTTT.

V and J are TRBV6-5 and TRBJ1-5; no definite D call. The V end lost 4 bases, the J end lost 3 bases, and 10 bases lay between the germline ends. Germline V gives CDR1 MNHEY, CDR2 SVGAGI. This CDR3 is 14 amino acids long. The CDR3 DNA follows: TGTGCCAGCAGTTCTGGACGGGACAATCAGCCCCAGCATTTT. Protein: CASSSGRDNQPQHF.

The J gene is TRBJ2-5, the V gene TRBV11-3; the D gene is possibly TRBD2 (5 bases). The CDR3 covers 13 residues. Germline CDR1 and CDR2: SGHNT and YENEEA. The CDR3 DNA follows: TGTGATAGCAGCAGAGGGATCGTAGAGACCCAGTACTTC. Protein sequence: CDSSRGIVETQYF.

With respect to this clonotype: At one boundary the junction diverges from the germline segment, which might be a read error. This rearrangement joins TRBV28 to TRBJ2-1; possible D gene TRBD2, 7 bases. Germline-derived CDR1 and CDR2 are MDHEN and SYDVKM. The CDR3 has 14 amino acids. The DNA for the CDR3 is TGTGCCAGAAGTTCCCCAGTCGGGGGGCGTGAGCGGTTCTTC. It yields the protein CARSSPVGGRERFF.

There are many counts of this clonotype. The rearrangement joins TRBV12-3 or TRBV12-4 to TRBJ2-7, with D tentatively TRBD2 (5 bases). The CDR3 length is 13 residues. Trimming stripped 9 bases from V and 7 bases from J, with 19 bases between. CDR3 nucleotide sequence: TGTGCCAGTACAAGAAGGGAGATGTATGAGCAGTACTTC. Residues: CASTRREMYEQYF.

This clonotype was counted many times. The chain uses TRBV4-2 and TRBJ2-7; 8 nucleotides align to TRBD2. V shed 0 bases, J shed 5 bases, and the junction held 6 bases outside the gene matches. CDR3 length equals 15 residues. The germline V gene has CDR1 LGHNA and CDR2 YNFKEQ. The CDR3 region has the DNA TGTGCCAGCAGCCAAGATAGCGGGGCCCGGGACGAGCAGTACTTC. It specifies CASSQDSGARDEQYF.

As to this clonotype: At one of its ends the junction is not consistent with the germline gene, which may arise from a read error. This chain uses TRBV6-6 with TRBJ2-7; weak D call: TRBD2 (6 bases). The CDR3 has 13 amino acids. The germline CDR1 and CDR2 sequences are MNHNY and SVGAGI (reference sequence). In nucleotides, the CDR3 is TGTGCCAGCACTTACGGACTATCCGACGAGCAGTACTTC. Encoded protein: CASTYGLSDEQYF.

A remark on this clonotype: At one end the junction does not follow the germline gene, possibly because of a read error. The CDR3 is CSVIIGGGPYEQHF. CDR3 nucleotide sequence: TGCAGCGTTATAATAGGGGGCGGCCCCTACGAGCAGCACTTC. V and J are TRBV29-1 and TRBJ2-7; 7 nucleotides agree with TRBD1. Germline V gene sequence: CDR1 SQVTM, CDR2 ANQGSEA. The CDR3 has 14 residues.

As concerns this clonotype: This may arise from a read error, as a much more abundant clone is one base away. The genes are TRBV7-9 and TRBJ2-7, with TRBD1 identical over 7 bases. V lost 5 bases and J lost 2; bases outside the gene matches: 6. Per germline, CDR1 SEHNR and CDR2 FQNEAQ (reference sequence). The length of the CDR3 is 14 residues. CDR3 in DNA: TGTGCCAGCAGCCACCCGGGGACAGCCTACGAGCAGTACTTC. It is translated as CASSHPGTAYEQYF.

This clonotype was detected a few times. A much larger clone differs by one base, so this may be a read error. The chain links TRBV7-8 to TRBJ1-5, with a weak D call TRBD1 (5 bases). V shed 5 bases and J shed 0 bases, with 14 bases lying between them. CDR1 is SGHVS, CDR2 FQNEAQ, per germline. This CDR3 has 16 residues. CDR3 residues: CASSPEGRGSNQPQHF. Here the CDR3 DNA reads TGTGCCAGCAGCCCCGAGGGAAGGGGTAGCAATCAGCCCCAGCATTTT. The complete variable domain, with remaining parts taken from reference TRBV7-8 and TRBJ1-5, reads GAGVSQSPRYKVAKRGQDVALRCDPISGHVSLFWYQQALGQGPEFLTYFQNEAQLDKSGLPSDRFFAERPEGSVSTLKIQRTQQEDSAVYLCASSPEGRGSNQPQHFGDGTRLSIL.